The clone carrying this T cell receptor beta chain occurred a few times. The source of the sample is a study of blood T cell repertoires in COVID-19. Overall study context: Material from acute and convalescent COVID-19 was sourced from the United States, Italy and Spain. T cells, B-cell-depleted T cells, or PBMCs supplied cDNA or gDNA.

The junction had 6 bases not matched to a gene; V was cut back by 4 bases and J by 4 bases. Germline CDR1 and CDR2: LNHDA and SQIVND (reference sequence). This CDR3 has 15 residues. Per the original methods: Nucleated cell counts were estimated from reference gene primer amplification. This table comes from immunoSEQ multiplex PCR, and its TCRdb copy is limited to in-frame clones, with some not included. The V and J calls and clone size were taken over from that table, and D and trimming were inferred from the DNA. The table shows approximately 100,000 clones, with 70% to 90% occurring only once. The receptor comes from a man aged 70 or older with acute or convalescent COVID-19. The specimen sequenced was peripheral blood. J is TRBJ2-2 and V is TRBV19, with TRBD1 matching over 7 bases. DNA of the CDR3: TGTGCCAGTAGTAAGTCGACAGGGAGCACCGGGGAGCTGTTTTTT. Residues: CASSKSTGSTGELFF.